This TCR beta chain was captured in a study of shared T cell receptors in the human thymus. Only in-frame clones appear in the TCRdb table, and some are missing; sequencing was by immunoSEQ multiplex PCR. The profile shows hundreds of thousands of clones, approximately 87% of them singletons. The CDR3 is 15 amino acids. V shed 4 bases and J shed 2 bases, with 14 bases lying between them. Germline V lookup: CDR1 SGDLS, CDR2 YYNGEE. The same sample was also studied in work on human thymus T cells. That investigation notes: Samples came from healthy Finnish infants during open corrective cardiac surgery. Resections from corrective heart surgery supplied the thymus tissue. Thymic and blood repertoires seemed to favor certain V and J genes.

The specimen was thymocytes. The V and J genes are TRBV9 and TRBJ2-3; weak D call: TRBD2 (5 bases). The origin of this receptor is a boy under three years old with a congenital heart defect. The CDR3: CASSFGLPPTDTQYF. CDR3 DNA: TGTGCCAGCAGCTTCGGACTGCCCCCCACAGATACGCAGTATTTT.